This TCR beta chain derives from a study of monozygotic twins with inflammatory bowel disease. TCRdb processed the 5' RACE reads again and assigns one entry to each CDR3 protein, with no DNA. The data include 90,000 to 110,000 distinct CDR3 sequences; the top ten clones carry around 12%. The source is a human donor with ulcerative colitis or Crohn's disease, or a healthy co-twin of an affected twin (not recorded which). Sequencing input: blood.

The chain's CDR3 is CSAREGGQEGYTF. The chain combines TRBV20-1 with TRBJ1-2; lacking DNA, the TRBD1 call made by TCRdb goes unchecked. Germline-derived CDR1 and CDR2 are DFQATT and SNEGSKA (reference sequence). This CDR3 comprises 13 residues.